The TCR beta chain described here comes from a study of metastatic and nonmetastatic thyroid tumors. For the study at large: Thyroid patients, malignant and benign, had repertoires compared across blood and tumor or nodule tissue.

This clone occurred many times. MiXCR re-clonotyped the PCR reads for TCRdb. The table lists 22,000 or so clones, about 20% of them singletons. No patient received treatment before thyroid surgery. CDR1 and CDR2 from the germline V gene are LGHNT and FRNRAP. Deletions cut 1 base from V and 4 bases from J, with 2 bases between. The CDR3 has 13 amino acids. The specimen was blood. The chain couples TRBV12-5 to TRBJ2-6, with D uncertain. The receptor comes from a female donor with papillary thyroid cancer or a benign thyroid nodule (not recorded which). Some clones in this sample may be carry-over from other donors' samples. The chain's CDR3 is CASGLAGANVLTF. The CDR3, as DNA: TGTGCTAGTGGTTTGGCCGGGGCCAACGTCCTGACTTTC.